This TCR beta chain originates from a study of chemoradiotherapy in HPV16-positive cancers. Germline assignment: CDR1 SGHDN and CDR2 FVKESK. This CDR3 comprises 16 residues. Whole-study findings and limits: Functional assays defining HPV-specific T cells used only a couple of HPV16-positive patients. HPV-responsive T-cell expansion during chemoradiotherapy was linked to improved recurrence-free survival in HPV16-positive patients.

Profiling relied on immunoSEQ multiplex PCR, and the TCRdb table lists in-frame clones only, not all of them. The data show 25,000 to 35,000 clones, over 65% seen once. Comment on this clone: Its specificity is unknown. The junction differs from germline at one of its ends, possibly a read error.

The source material was blood, sampled from a patient who underwent chemoradiotherapy. The chain has TRBV14 and TRBJ2-6, with 9 bases aligning to TRBD1. The source is a human donor with HPV-associated anogenital cancer. DNA for the CDR3: TGTGTCAGCAGCCTCCGGACAGGGGCCGGGGCCAACGTCCTGACTTTC. This translates into CVSSLRTGAGANVLTF.